Following are 3 T cell receptor beta chains from one sample sequenced in a study of blood T cell repertoires in COVID-19. Repertoires were generated with immunoSEQ multiplex PCR, while TCRdb's copy carries only in-frame clones and drops some. The repertoire includes approximately 280,000 clones, roughly 85% of them detected once, and approximately 5% sits in the top ten. Input material: PBMCs or T cells enriched from blood (not recorded which). Receptor source: a man in his forties who had been exposed to COVID-19.

The chain employs TRBV2 and TRBJ1-4, with a weak D call TRBD1 (6 bases). This CDR3 has 15 residues. Germline V gene data show CDR1 as SNHLY and CDR2 as FYNNEI. Trimming took 5 bases from V and 3 from J, leaving 13 bases between them. CDR3 protein: CASSSEAGANEKLFF. CDR3 nucleotides: TGTGCCAGCAGTTCCGAGGCAGGGGCTAATGAAAAACTGTTTTTT. Based on the CDR3 plus reference TRBV2 and TRBJ1-4, the full variable domain is EPEVTQTPSHQVTQMGQEVILRCVPISNHLYFYWYRQILGQKVEFLVSFYNNEISEKSEIFDDQFSVERPDGSNFTLKIRSTKLEDSAMYFCASSSEAGANEKLFFGSGTQLSVL.

The chain combines TRBV2 with TRBJ1-2; 9 positions agree with TRBD1. With 7 bases clipped from V and 7 bases from J, the junction kept 10 bases outside the gene matches. Germline V lookup: CDR1 SNHLY, CDR2 FYNNEI. The CDR3 length is 14 residues. CDR3 in DNA: TGTGCCAGCAATTTAGGACAGGGGTCGGGTGGCTACACCTTC. Its protein product is CASNLGQGSGGYTF.

This clone came up a few times. The chain has TRBV19 and TRBJ1-1; TRBD1 matches 8 bases. This CDR3 spans 14 amino acids. Trimming at V came to 0 bases and at J to 7 bases, leaving 4 bases not matched to a gene. Germline CDR1 reads LNHDA; CDR2 reads SQIVND (reference sequence). The CDR3 coding sequence is TGTGCCAGTAGTATAGACAGGGGGCGGAATGAAGCTTTCTTT. Its protein is CASSIDRGRNEAFF.